Below are 15 T cell receptor beta chains sequenced from a single sample in a study of vaccination effects on CD4 cells after COVID-19. Repertoires were generated with immunoSEQ multiplex PCR, while TCRdb's copy carries only in-frame clones and drops some. The sample yields tens of thousands of clones, 80% seen once. CD4+ T cells specific for antigen were expanded with viral peptide pools by the ViraFEST assay before sequencing. Between days 10 and 11 of culture, CD4+ T cells were separated out. Each vaccine recipient was nucleocapsid antibody negative and had no prior SARS-CoV-2 infection. These receptors have no known antigen. The sequencing used CD4+ T cells from PBMCs cultured with SARS-CoV-2 spike peptides, collected before COVID-19 vaccination. These receptors were obtained from a human donor who received a COVID-19 vaccine.

V usage is TRBV7-2 and J usage is TRBJ2-5; D is undetermined. With 2 bases removed from V and 0 bases from J, the gap between germline ends came to 10 bases. The CDR3 contains 15 residues. Germline-derived CDR1 and CDR2 are SGHTA and FQGNSA. The CDR3 DNA follows: TGTGCCAGCAGCTTAAGCCCCGTGTACCAAGAGACCCAGTACTTC. This translates into CASSLSPVYQETQYF.

The rearrangement uses TRBV6-5 and TRBJ2-5; D is uncertain. V shed 7 bases and J shed 2 bases, with 11 bases lying between them. The CDR3 spans 13 residues. CDR1 and CDR2 from the germline V gene are MNHEY and SVGAGI. In DNA form, the CDR3 reads TGTGCCAGCACCCCCAATGGGCAAGAGACCCAGTACTTC. The encoded protein is CASTPNGQETQYF.

J is TRBJ1-5 and V is TRBV11-2, with 9 nucleotides matching TRBD1. CDR1 and CDR2 (germline): SGHAT, FQNNGV. V shed 5 bases, J shed 6 bases, and the junction held 8 bases outside the gene matches. The CDR3 runs to 15 residues. The CDR3 is CASSVTGGAGQPQHF. CDR3 in DNA: TGTGCCAGCAGCGTCACAGGGGGCGCAGGTCAGCCCCAGCATTTT. Full variable domain (outside the CDR3, taken from reference TRBV11-2 and TRBJ1-5): EAGVAQSPRYKIIEKRQSVAFWCNPISGHATLYWYQQILGQGPKLLIQFQNNGVVDDSQLPKDRFSAERLKGVDSTLKIQPAKLEDSAVYLCASSVTGGAGQPQHFGDGTRLSIL.

This clone came up a few times. This rearrangement joins TRBV6-1 to TRBJ1-5; tentative D call: TRBD1 (5 bases). Germline values: CDR1 MNHNS, CDR2 SASEGT. The V end lost 3 bases, the J end lost 14 bases, and 11 bases lay between the germline ends. The CDR3 is 11 residues long. The CDR3 protein is CASSEQQGKHF. The CDR3 bases are TGTGCCAGCAGTGAGCAGCAGGGTAAGCATTTT.

This chain connects TRBV30 to TRBJ2-5, with 10 bases lining up with TRBD2. This CDR3 is built from 15 residues. Germline loops: CDR1 GTSNPN, CDR2 SVGIG (reference sequence). The ends lost 8 bases at V and 5 bases at J; junction bases unmatched: 14. As DNA, the CDR3 is TGTGCCAGTACTAGCGGGGTTGATCGTACTGAGACCCAGTACTTC. Translation: CASTSGVDRTETQYF.

Written as DNA, the CDR3 is TGTGCCACCAGTGATCCGGGGGGGACCCGGGGCTACACCTTC. Translation: CATSDPGGTRGYTF. The chain is built from TRBV24-1 and TRBJ1-2; TRBD1 might be the D (5 bases). V dropped 3 bases and J dropped 8 bases, with 15 bases sitting between them. Germline V gene data show CDR1 as KGHDR and CDR2 as SFDVKD. This CDR3 is built from 14 residues.

This rearrangement joins TRBV6-1 to TRBJ1-1, with TRBD1 matching over 7 bases. Losses at the gene ends were 2 bases for V and 4 bases for J; bases not matched to a gene: 1. The CDR3 has 13 residues. Germline CDR1 MNHNS, CDR2 SASEGT. CDR3 DNA: TGTGCCAGCAGTGAATACAGGGGCACTGAAGCTTTCTTT. Its translation: CASSEYRGTEAFF.

This rearrangement joins TRBV7-3 to TRBJ1-1, with 8 bases identical to TRBD1. Per germline, CDR1 SGHTA and CDR2 FQGTGA. Trimming took 4 bases from V and 3 from J; bases not matched to a gene: 1. The CDR3 is 13 residues long. The CDR3 DNA is TGTGCCAGCAGCTCAGGGGGCTACACTGAAGCTTTCTTT. It codes for CASSSGGYTEAFF.

The J gene is TRBJ1-6, the V gene TRBV2, with unresolved D. This CDR3 comprises 13 residues. The germline V gene encodes CDR1 SNHLY and CDR2 FYNNEI. Trimming removed 8 bases from V and 7 bases from J, with 12 bases in between. The CDR3 region has the DNA TGTGCCAGCTCCGCCCGGCCGAATTCACCCCTCCACTTT. It encodes CASSARPNSPLHF.

This clone was found a few times. The chain links TRBV6-1 to TRBJ2-7; unclear D gene. The V gene's germline CDR1 is MNHNS and CDR2 SASEGT. The V gene lost 1 base and the J gene lost 4 bases, with 11 bases spanning the gap. This CDR3 has 14 residues. The CDR3 DNA follows: TGTGCCAGCAGTGAAGATAGGCAGCTTTACGAGCAGTACGTC. Its protein is CASSEDRQLYEQYV.

The chain joins TRBV9 to TRBJ2-2, with D perhaps TRBD1 (5 bases). Trimming took 3 bases from V and 6 from J, leaving 12 bases between them. Germline assignment: CDR1 SGDLS and CDR2 YYNGEE. The CDR3 contains 14 residues. The DNA for the CDR3 is TGTGCCAGCAGCGCCCTCAGGGTAGCCGGGGAGCTGTTTTTT. Its protein product is CASSALRVAGELFF. Together with reference TRBV9 and TRBJ2-2, the CDR3 gives the full variable domain: DSGVTQTPKHLITATGQRVTLRCSPRSGDLSVYWYQQSLDQGLQFLIQYYNGEERAKGNILERFSAQQFPDLHSELNLSSLELGDSALYFCASSALRVAGELFFGEGSRLTVL.

This sequence joins TRBV28 and TRBJ1-4; possible D gene TRBD1, 5 bases. V shed 8 bases and J shed 0 bases, with 25 bases lying between them. The CDR3 is made up of 19 amino acids. CDR1 and CDR2 (germline): MDHEN, SYDVKM. The CDR3: CASVGVRGAGTATNEKLFF. The CDR3 bases are TGTGCCAGCGTTGGGGTGCGCGGGGCGGGTACTGCAACTAATGAAAAACTGTTTTTT.

This clone was counted a single time. Other DNA sequences of this sample code for an identical CDR3. This chain joins TRBV2 and TRBJ1-1; perhaps TRBD1 as D (5 bases). The V gene lost 11 bases and the J gene lost 1 base, with 14 bases spanning the gap. Germline-derived CDR1 and CDR2 are SNHLY and FYNNEI. This CDR3 has 13 amino acids. CDR3 amino acids: CAGTTGQNTEAFF. CDR3 sequence (DNA): TGTGCCGGGACCACAGGTCAGAACACTGAAGCTTTCTTT.

The chain links TRBV18 to TRBJ1-2; D is possibly TRBD1 (6 bases). The ends were cut back, 3 bases at V and 3 bases at J, with 8 bases in the middle. The CDR3 has 13 amino acids. Per germline, CDR1 KGHSH and CDR2 LQKENI. The CDR3 is CASSPGAHYGYTF. The CDR3 nucleotides are TGTGCCAGCTCACCGGGGGCTCACTATGGCTACACCTTC.

V usage is TRBV9 and J usage is TRBJ1-1; 9 bases line up with TRBD1. Germline values: CDR1 SGDLS, CDR2 YYNGEE. This CDR3 has 19 residues. Germline trimming cut 0 bases from V and 1 base from J; bases unmatched to any gene: 13. The CDR3 loop reads CASSVDSAVQGAGNTEAFF. CDR3 in DNA: TGTGCCAGCAGCGTAGACAGTGCCGTACAGGGGGCAGGGAACACTGAAGCTTTCTTT.